This T cell receptor (beta chain) originates from a study of regulatory T cells in long-lasting Graves disease. Points from the study as a whole: TRBV28, TRBJ1-2 and TRBJ2-5 were favored in persistent disease.

Arm-PCR of CDR3 regions with iRepertoire HTBI primers generated TCR beta libraries. TCRdb redid the calling of the multiplex PCR reads with MiXCR, one entry per CDR3 protein. This sample has 200,000 to 300,000 distinct CDR3 sequences; about 19% occur once, and the top ten carry over 11%. CDR3 length: 17 residues. From germline, CDR1 is DFQATT and CDR2 SNEGSKA (reference sequence). The trim removed 3 bases at V and 5 bases at J, leaving 10 bases unmatched. This clonotype came up many times. As yet, its antigen is unknown. Time point denoted: newly diagnosed GD, antithyroid drugs for less than 3 months. Following extraction of RNA from PBMCs, that RNA was used to make the TCR library.

The receptor was derived from a female donor with Graves disease. Sequenced here: peripheral blood mononuclear cells (PBMCs), sampled at new diagnosis, from a patient treated with antithyroid drugs. The V call is TRBV20-1, the J call TRBJ2-5; 15 nucleotides agree with TRBD2. CDR3: CSASKGTSGGPWETQYF. CDR3 DNA: TGCAGTGCTAGTAAGGGGACTAGCGGGGGGCCTTGGGAGACCCAGTACTTC.